These T cell receptor beta chains were read from a single sample in a study of cytomegalovirus exposure and HLA in healthy donors. Only in-frame clones appear in the TCRdb table, and some are missing; sequencing was by immunoSEQ multiplex PCR. The repertoire consists of about 170,000 clones, with roughly 77% occurring once and the leading ten covering 1.5% to 2%. Sequencing was carried out using PBMCs. The receptors here all came from a woman between 18 and 29 years old in good health and CMV-seronegative. Each CDR3 is given without its conserved first and last residue. Fields, in order: V gene, J gene, CDR3 protein.

V: TRBV6-1
J: TRBJ1-5
CDR3: ASSEVSYQPQH

V: TRBV4-1
J: TRBJ2-1
CDR3: ASSQDHSGQGYNEQF

V: TRBV11-2
J: TRBJ2-2
CDR3: ASSLLGAGWVAGELF

V: TRBV11-2
J: TRBJ1-3
CDR3: ASSLAPGGGNTIY

V: TRBV19
J: TRBJ2-2
CDR3: ASSITFPEFGEQFFAGELF

V: TRBV2
J: TRBJ1-6
CDR3: ASSERRYNSPLH

V: TRBV19
J: TRBJ1-1
CDR3: ASSTGQGNTEAF

V: TRBV9
J: TRBJ2-1
CDR3: ASSPNPGF

V: TRBV28
J: TRBJ2-7
CDR3: ASSPDWTSFD

V: TRBV2
J: TRBJ1-1
CDR3: ASMRVLNTEAF

V: TRBV6-1
J: TRBJ1-2
CDR3: ASSRDRANYGYT

V: TRBV2
J: TRBJ2-1
CDR3: ASLGEREQF

V: TRBV28
J: TRBJ2-3
CDR3: ASSLAGGNTDTQY

V: TRBV19
J: TRBJ1-6
CDR3: ASSIRGRNSPLH

V: TRBV28
J: TRBJ1-1
CDR3: ASSFLAASRLNTEAF

V: TRBV10-3
J: TRBJ1-1
CDR3: AISDQGRSMNTEAF

V: TRBV10-1
J: TRBJ1-6
CDR3: ASSEQLGKQGAKISPLH

V: TRBV18
J: TRBJ2-2
CDR3: ASSSGLAHNTGELF

V: TRBV6-6
J: TRBJ1-1
CDR3: ASRPQGSNTEAF

V: TRBV11-1
J: TRBJ2-7
CDR3: ASSFDRHAYEQY

V: TRBV11-2
J: TRBJ1-6
CDR3: ASSPGGQGYNSPLH

V: TRBV27
J: TRBJ2-7
CDR3: ASSTGWGYEQY

V: TRBV2
J: TRBJ1-2
CDR3: ASSLAGYGYT

V: TRBV19
J: TRBJ1-5
CDR3: ASSTEINQPQH

V: TRBV27
J: TRBJ2-7
CDR3: ASSPQSSGSYEQY

V: TRBV9
J: TRBJ2-7
CDR3: ASSPRGANLYEQY

V: TRBV7-3
J: TRBJ2-5
CDR3: ASSLHGGQAVTQY

V: TRBV6-5
J: TRBJ2-7
CDR3: ASSYSRLVGHEQY

V: TRBV19
J: TRBJ2-3
CDR3: ASSIFGRRSTDTQY

V: TRBV29-1
J: TRBJ1-2
CDR3: SVTDYGYT

V: TRBV29-1
J: TRBJ2-3
CDR3: SLGLLAGGFTDTQY

V: TRBV9
J: TRBJ1-2
CDR3: ASAGPWGPGFGRGYT

V: TRBV7-2
J: TRBJ2-5
CDR3: ASSQMETQY

V: TRBV28
J: TRBJ2-7
CDR3: ASSTLVGGRELYEQY

V: TRBV4-2
J: TRBJ1-3
CDR3: ASSQDDPRQGNTIY

V: TRBV5-5
J: TRBJ2-3
CDR3: ASSWTGAGTDTQY

V: TRBV9
J: TRBJ2-1
CDR3: ASSSPSGGALNEQF

V: TRBV5-6
J: TRBJ1-2
CDR3: ASSLITATGGYT

V: TRBV11-2
J: TRBJ2-1
CDR3: ASSAISGGAYNEQF

V: TRBV19
J: TRBJ2-7
CDR3: ASSVTGGRYEQY

V: TRBV5-1
J: TRBJ1-5
CDR3: ASSLVVDRGNQPQH

V: TRBV7-8
J: TRBJ2-5
CDR3: ASSLFWAGRNTETQY

V: TRBV28
J: TRBJ1-2
CDR3: ASSLGVGAGPHGYT

V: TRBV19
J: TRBJ1-2
CDR3: ASSPQDRSGYGYT

V: TRBV19
J: TRBJ1-1
CDR3: ASAPGQGMRWNTEAF

V: TRBV7-9
J: TRBJ1-2
CDR3: ASSLLTGYGYT

V: TRBV6-1
J: TRBJ2-5
CDR3: ASDRGQETQY

V: TRBV27
J: TRBJ2-1
CDR3: ASSLDSHPYNEQF

V: TRBV6-5
J: TRBJ1-1
CDR3: ASSYAMGAAEAF

V: TRBV28
J: TRBJ2-7
CDR3: ASRLGQSYEQY

V: TRBV5-8
J: TRBJ2-7
CDR3: ASSLGPPGQGYEQY

V: TRBV6-1
J: TRBJ2-3
CDR3: ASSLIGGGTDTQY

V: TRBV6-6
J: TRBJ2-7
CDR3: ASSYAAGTKYEQY

V: TRBV9
J: TRBJ2-1
CDR3: ASSAAGGRNEQF

V: TRBV4-1
J: TRBJ2-7
CDR3: ASSQESTGSYEQY

V: TRBV4-1
J: TRBJ2-2
CDR3: ASSQEGGRAGELF

V: TRBV29-1
J: TRBJ1-2
CDR3: SLRDIYGYT